Shown below are 31 T cell receptor beta chains from a single sample sequenced in a study of T cell changes during pregnancy in multiple sclerosis. The data were produced by immunoSEQ multiplex PCR, yet TCRdb's version contains in-frame clones alone and is incomplete. Here the sample spans about 110,000 clones, just under 95% being singletons. The sequencing used peripheral blood, collected in the third trimester of pregnancy. Receptors were obtained from a female donor in good health, enrolled as a control in a pregnancy study.

The gene calls are TRBV5-1 and TRBJ2-5; 8 bases line up with TRBD1. Germline CDR1 and CDR2: SGHRS and YFSETQ. With V trimmed by 4 bases and J by 1 base, 6 bases remained unmatched. CDR3 size: 15 residues. The CDR3 region has the DNA TGCGCCAGCAGCGAGGACAGGGACTCCCAAGAGACCCAGTACTTC. This translates into CASSEDRDSQETQYF.

The chain has TRBV19 and TRBJ2-1, with a possible D match to TRBD1 (6 bases). The germline V gene encodes CDR1 LNHDA and CDR2 SQIVND (reference sequence). Deletions cut 7 bases from V and 5 bases from J, with 21 bases between. This CDR3 comprises 16 residues. CDR3 sequence reads: CASTSPGAYLNNEQFF. The CDR3 nucleotides are TGTGCCAGTACCTCCCCAGGGGCGTACTTAAACAATGAGCAGTTCTTC.

The V call is TRBV9, the J call TRBJ1-4; 8 positions agree with TRBD1. The CDR3 has 15 amino acids. V shed 3 bases, J shed 8 bases, and the junction held 9 bases outside the gene matches. From germline, CDR1 is SGDLS and CDR2 YYNGEE. CDR3 sequence reads: CASSERTGLGEKLFF. The CDR3 DNA is TGTGCCAGCAGCGAGAGGACAGGGTTAGGGGAAAAACTGTTTTTT.

The V call is TRBV6-1, the J call TRBJ1-2; D possibly corresponds to TRBD1 (6 bases). Germline CDR1 reads MNHNS; CDR2 reads SASEGT. Trimming took off 3 bases at V and 6 bases at J, with 23 bases between the two ends. The CDR3 sequence is 17 residues long. The CDR3 nucleotides are TGTGCCAGCAGTGACCCCCCACCCACAGGGCCCGCACATGGCTACACCTTC. Residues: CASSDPPPTGPAHGYTF.

This CDR3 reads CSVVVRGLNQPQHF. CDR3 nucleotides: TGCAGCGTTGTGGTCAGGGGGCTCAATCAGCCCCAGCATTTT. The chain links TRBV29-1 to TRBJ1-5; 8 bases are a match to TRBD1. Germline lookup yields CDR1 SQVTM and CDR2 ANQGSEA. This CDR3 is 14 amino acids long. V trimming: 4 bases; J trimming: 3 bases; junction bases outside the gene matches: 5. Looking up the rest from reference TRBV29-1 and TRBJ1-5 gives the full variable domain: SAVISQKPSRDICQRGTSLTIQCQVDSQVTMMFWYRQQPGQSLTLIATANQGSEATYESGFVIDKFPISRPNLTFSTLTVSNMSPEDSSIYLCSVVVRGLNQPQHFGDGTRLSIL.

The V gene is TRBV5-4, the J gene TRBJ2-1, with D perhaps TRBD2 (5 bases). The germline gives CDR1 SGHNT, CDR2 YYREEE (reference sequence). Trimming pared 4 bases from V and 3 bases from J, leaving 14 bases between. The length of the CDR3 is 15 residues. The CDR3 is CASSPPGISYNEQFF. CDR3 nucleotide sequence: TGTGCCAGCAGCCCCCCGGGAATAAGCTACAATGAGCAGTTCTTC.

The J gene is TRBJ1-5, the V gene TRBV10-3; TRBD1 matches at 11 bases. Germline V gene sequence: CDR1 ENHRY, CDR2 SYGVKD. The CDR3 covers 15 residues. Trimming at V came to 4 bases and at J to 6 bases, leaving 5 bases not matched to a gene. This CDR3 is CAISAGQGGSQPQHF. CDR3 nucleotides: TGTGCCATCAGTGCGGGACAGGGGGGAAGTCAGCCCCAGCATTTT.

The chain is built from TRBV30 and TRBJ1-6; D is possibly TRBD1 (5 bases). Between the trimmed V and J ends, which lost 0 bases and 0 bases, there was a span of 15 bases. The germline CDR1 and CDR2 sequences are GTSNPN and SVGIG (reference sequence). This CDR3 is 18 amino acids long. The CDR3: CAWSVSRTIGSYNSPLHF. DNA of the CDR3: TGTGCCTGGAGTGTAAGCCGGACAATCGGCTCCTATAATTCACCCCTCCACTTT. Full variable domain (rest looked up from reference TRBV30 and TRBJ1-6): SQTIHQWPATLVQPVGSPLSLECTVEGTSNPNLYWYRQAAGRGLQLLFYSVGIGQISSEVPQNLSASRPQDRQFILSSKKLLLSDSGFYLCAWSVSRTIGSYNSPLHFGNGTRLTVT.

The chain couples TRBV7-3 to TRBJ1-2; TRBD1 is a possible D gene (5 bases). Germline assignment: CDR1 SGHTA and CDR2 FQGTGA. CDR3 length: 13 amino acids. The V end was cut by 3 bases, the J end by 4 bases, with 9 bases between. The chain's CDR3 is CASSLGGAYGYTF. The CDR3 coding sequence is TGTGCCAGCAGCTTGGGCGGGGCCTATGGCTACACCTTC.

The chain combines TRBV15 with TRBJ2-7; a possible D gene is TRBD1 (5 bases). Looked up from germline, CDR1 is LNHNV and CDR2 is YYDKDF (reference sequence). This CDR3 has 14 amino acids. Trimming cost V 0 bases and J 6 bases, with 12 bases left between them. The chain's CDR3 is CATSRDRAAGEQYF. In DNA, the CDR3 is TGTGCCACCAGCAGAGACAGGGCCGCTGGCGAGCAGTACTTC. Complete variable domain (other parts from reference TRBV15 and TRBJ2-7): DAMVIQNPRYQVTQFGKPVTLSCSQTLNHNVMYWYQQKSSQAPKLLFHYYDKDFNNEADTPDNFQSRRPNTSFCFLDIRSPGLGDTAMYLCATSRDRAAGEQYFGPGTRLTVT.

The rearrangement joins TRBV5-6 to TRBJ1-2, with unresolved D. The germline CDR1 and CDR2 sequences are SGHDT and YYEEEE. The V end lost 1 base, the J end lost 4 bases, and 11 bases lay between the germline ends. This CDR3 region has 14 residues. The CDR3 loop is CASSLSGRIYGYTF. DNA of the CDR3: TGTGCCAGCAGCTTGTCCGGCAGGATCTATGGCTACACCTTC.

The V call is TRBV5-8, the J call TRBJ1-1, with D possibly TRBD1 on 5 matching bases. Trimming took 4 bases from V and 1 from J, leaving 8 bases between them. In germline, CDR1 is SGHTS, CDR2 YDEGEE. The CDR3 loop spans 13 amino acids. CDR3 coding DNA: TGTGCCAGCAGCCCTCAGGGGAACACTGAAGCTTTCTTT. Amino acids: CASSPQGNTEAFF.

The CDR3 nucleotides are TGCGCCAGCAGCCAAGATCGGGGAGGGAAGTACGAGCAGTACTTC. This translates into CASSQDRGGKYEQYF. V usage is TRBV4-3 and J usage is TRBJ2-7, with 7 nucleotides matching TRBD2. The length of the CDR3 is 15 residues. Trimming cost V 0 bases and J 4 bases; bases outside gene matches: 6. Germline lookup yields CDR1 LGHNA and CDR2 YSLEER.

The V gene is TRBV19, the J gene TRBJ1-5, with TRBD1 matching 7 bases. V lost 4 bases, J lost 4 bases, and 10 bases stayed unmatched. CDR1 and CDR2 from the germline V gene are LNHDA and SQIVND (reference sequence). The CDR3 contains 16 residues. CDR3 DNA: TGTGCCAGTAGTACTGCCGTCGGCAGGGGGAATCAGCCCCAGCATTTT. It translates to CASSTAVGRGNQPQHF.

The chain has TRBV7-9 and TRBJ1-4, with D unresolved. This CDR3 contains 15 residues. Trimming stripped 3 bases from V and 6 bases from J, with 14 bases between. Per the germline V gene, CDR1 is SEHNR and CDR2 is FQNEAQ (reference sequence). CDR3 amino acids: CASSFYRVDDEKLFF. In DNA, the CDR3 is TGTGCCAGCAGCTTCTATCGGGTTGATGATGAAAAACTGTTTTTT.

This clone was observed a single time. As DNA, the CDR3 is TGTGCCACCAGCACCGGACACTACCAGGATCAGCCCCAGCATTTT. Translation gives CATSTGHYQDQPQHF. This rearrangement joins TRBV15 to TRBJ1-5; D perhaps matches TRBD1 (5 bases). CDR3 length: 15 residues. Looked up from germline, CDR1 is LNHNV and CDR2 is YYDKDF (reference sequence). The V end was cut by 4 bases, the J end by 5 bases, with 15 bases between.

The chain is built from TRBV18 and TRBJ2-1; D perhaps matches TRBD2 (5 bases). CDR1 and CDR2 from the germline V gene are KGHSH and LQKENI. Trimming removed 0 bases from V and 7 bases from J, with 19 bases in between. The CDR3 loop spans 17 amino acids. The CDR3 loop is CASSPPTLRDVANEQFF. As DNA, the CDR3 is TGTGCCAGCTCACCACCGACTTTAAGAGACGTAGCGAATGAGCAGTTCTTC.

The gene calls are TRBV4-3 and TRBJ2-1; a weak D match, TRBD2 (5 bases). CDR1 and CDR2 (germline): LGHNA, YSLEER. This CDR3 contains 13 residues. V lost 8 bases and J 7 bases, leaving 15 bases between the germline ends. CDR3 amino acids: CASRRAGGNEQFF. As DNA, the CDR3 is TGCGCCAGCCGCCGGGCGGGCGGTAATGAGCAGTTCTTC.

For the CDR3, the DNA is TGTGCCAGTAGTGGGACAGGGGTCGCCGAAGCTTTCTTT. Amino acids: CASSGTGVAEAFF. The V call is TRBV19, the J call TRBJ1-1, with 10 nucleotides matching TRBD1. Germline V gene sequence: CDR1 LNHDA, CDR2 SQIVND (reference sequence). CDR3 length: 13 residues. Trimming cost V 5 bases and J 8 bases; bases outside gene matches: 5.

The chain carries TRBV11-2 and TRBJ2-4, with TRBD2 matching over 11 bases. Germline CDR1 and CDR2: SGHAT and FQNNGV. The CDR3 spans 14 residues. V dropped 1 base and J dropped 8; count of bases not matched to a gene: 1. CDR3 nucleotides: TGTGCCAGCAGCTTAGGTAGCGGGGGGGACATTCAGTACTTC. Residues: CASSLGSGGDIQYF.

The chain carries TRBV5-1 and TRBJ2-7, with a possible D match to TRBD1 (6 bases). Per germline, CDR1 SGHRS and CDR2 YFSETQ. The length of the CDR3 is 16 residues. V gave up 0 bases and J gave up 7 bases, with 20 bases separating them. The CDR3: CASSLAGRGQRTEQYF. CDR3 DNA sequence: TGCGCCAGCAGCTTGGCGGGAAGGGGACAACGTACTGAGCAGTACTTC.

This chain connects TRBV30 to TRBJ2-7; 9 positions match TRBD1. The CDR3 consists of 13 residues. Germline V gene sequence: CDR1 GTSNPN, CDR2 SVGIG (reference sequence). The junction had 2 bases not matched to a gene; V was cut back by 2 bases and J by 3 bases. CDR3 residues: CAWSQDRGYEQYF. DNA for the CDR3: TGTGCCTGGAGTCAGGACAGGGGCTACGAGCAGTACTTC.

CDR3 in amino acids: CASALITGGEETQYF. CDR3 nucleotides: TGTGCCAGCGCCCTTATAACAGGGGGGGAAGAGACCCAGTACTTC. This chain links TRBV9 with TRBJ2-5; tentative D call: TRBD1 (8 bases). Germline values: CDR1 SGDLS, CDR2 YYNGEE. The CDR3 is made up of 15 amino acids. V lost 7 bases and J lost 3, with 19 bases in between. The complete variable domain, with remaining parts taken from reference TRBV9 and TRBJ2-5, reads DSGVTQTPKHLITATGQRVTLRCSPRSGDLSVYWYQQSLDQGLQFLIQYYNGEERAKGNILERFSAQQFPDLHSELNLSSLELGDSALYFCASALITGGEETQYFGPGTRLLVL.

The gene calls are TRBV19 and TRBJ2-3; a possible D gene is TRBD1 (8 bases). V was shortened by 6 bases and J by 3 bases, with 13 bases between the two germline ends. Germline V gene lookup returns CDR1 LNHDA and CDR2 SQIVND (reference sequence). The CDR3 consists of 14 residues. CDR3 sequence reads: CASRHRGGTDTQYF. The CDR3 DNA reads as TGTGCCAGTAGACACAGGGGGGGGACAGATACGCAGTATTTT.

The chain recombines TRBV7-3 with TRBJ2-5; TRBD1 might be the D (5 bases). CDR1 and CDR2 (germline): SGHTA, FQGTGA. Deletions cut 6 bases from V and 1 base from J, with 9 bases between. The CDR3 extends over 13 amino acids. The CDR3: CASSLTAQETQYF. CDR3 DNA: TGTGCCAGCAGTTTGACAGCCCAAGAGACCCAGTACTTC.

The genes are TRBV4-1 and TRBJ1-3, with TRBD1 matching 8 bases. The CDR3 is 14 residues long. Germline CDR1 reads MGHRA; CDR2 reads YSYEKL. V was clipped by 9 bases and J by 3 bases; unmatched bases: 7. CDR3: CASPDRGFGNTIYF. The CDR3 DNA reads TGCGCCAGTCCTGACAGGGGTTTTGGAAACACCATATATTTT.

The V call is TRBV27, the J call TRBJ2-1; 10 nucleotides line up with TRBD1. Per germline, CDR1 MNHEY and CDR2 SMNVEV (reference sequence). This CDR3 has 19 amino acids. Trimming at V came to 3 bases and at J to 3 bases, leaving 14 bases not matched to a gene. For the CDR3, the DNA is TGTGCCAGCAGTTTCAGTCGGTCCGCGGGACAGGGGTTCTACAATGAGCAGTTCTTC. This codes for CASSFSRSAGQGFYNEQFF.

The gene calls are TRBV7-3 and TRBJ2-2; D is unresolved. Germline V CDR1 and CDR2: SGHTA, FQGTGA. V shed 5 bases and J shed 0 bases, with 4 bases lying between them. This CDR3 has 13 residues. CDR3 residues: CASSPSNTGELFF. CDR3 DNA: TGTGCCAGCAGCCCGTCGAACACCGGGGAGCTGTTTTTT. Using reference TRBV7-3 and TRBJ2-2 for the parts outside the CDR3, the full variable domain is GAGVSQTPSNKVTEKGKYVELRCDPISGHTALYWYRQSLGQGPEFLIYFQGTGAADDSGLPNDRFFAVRPEGSVSTLKIQRTERGDSAVYLCASSPSNTGELFFGEGSRLTVL.

The chain uses TRBV7-3 and TRBJ1-3; D gene uncertain. CDR1 and CDR2 (germline): SGHTA, FQGTGA. The CDR3 is 15 amino acids. V was pared by 0 bases and J by 0 bases, with 6 bases between. CDR3 amino acids: CASSLTSGSGNTIYF. The CDR3 DNA reads TGTGCCAGCAGCTTAACGTCAGGCTCTGGAAACACCATATATTTT.

The genes are TRBV16 and TRBJ1-6, with D perhaps matching TRBD1 (6 bases). This CDR3 has 14 residues. V was pared by 7 bases and J by 10 bases, with 17 bases between. Germline CDR1 is KGHSY and CDR2 is FQNENV. This CDR3 reads CASTASRGNSPLHF. For the CDR3, the DNA is TGTGCCAGCACCGCCTCCAGGGGAAACTCACCCCTCCACTTT. The variable domain in full, with the rest retrieved from reference TRBV16 and TRBJ1-6, is GEEVAQTPKHLVRGEGQKAKLYCAPIKGHSYVFWYQQVLKNEFKFLISFQNENVFDETGMPKERFSAKCLPNSPCSLEIQATKLEDSAVYFCASTASRGNSPLHFGNGTRLTVT.

For this clone: Other DNA sequences in this sample translate to the same CDR3. This rearrangement joins TRBV5-1 to TRBJ1-1; TRBD1 matches at 8 bases. In germline, CDR1 is SGHRS, CDR2 YFSETQ. Unmatched junction bases numbered 2, after V lost 0 bases and J lost 1 base. The CDR3 sequence is 15 residues long. The DNA for the CDR3 is TGCGCCAGCAGCTTGGGAACAGGGGGGAACACTGAAGCTTTCTTT. Residues: CASSLGTGGNTEAFF.